This T cell receptor (beta chain) was captured by sequencing in a study of T cell responses to AZD1222 COVID-19 vaccine. Study-level information: Second-dose timings of about 4 or about 12 weeks were pooled. General study points: Two AZD1222 administrations were followed by greater Spike-specific TCR breadth and depth. Reportedly, nearly half the spike-specific TCRs target unmutated variant regions. Scientists sampled the repertoires only once the peak T cell response had passed.

Assay used: immunoSEQ multiplex PCR; TCRdb lists only in-frame clones, some missing. The sample has around 99,000 clones, about 91% seen once. CDR1 MNHNY and CDR2 SVGAGI come from the germline V gene (reference sequence). V lost 7 bases to trimming and J lost 3 bases, with 17 bases between them. The CDR3 totals 15 residues. A note on this clone: Its antigen is not identified.

Sequenced material: peripheral blood, taken on day 0 of AZD1222 vaccination. This TCR derives from an adult in good health. The chain links TRBV6-6 to TRBJ2-3; D may be TRBD1 or TRBD2 (5 bases each). This CDR3 reads CASNDWDHGTDTQYF. CDR3 nucleotides: TGTGCCAGCAACGACTGGGACCACGGGACAGATACGCAGTATTTT.